Sequencing of this T cell receptor (beta chain) was carried out in a study of blood T cell repertoires in COVID-19 (dated by TCRdb to about 2020). For the study in its entirety: Collaborator samples came from the United States, Italy and Spain and covered acute and convalescent phases of COVID-19. Samples were obtained from the ongoing ImmuneRACE study (first 160 participants) and from about 1,300 subjects provided by 6 global collaborators. The sample metadata nearly always contained a de-identified subject ID, COVID-19 status, age in years and sex. The dataset comprised deeply sampled blood TCRbeta repertoires from subjects exposed to, actively infected with, or recovered from COVID-19. The prospective study material was composed of cDNA or gDNA derived from T cells, B-cell-depleted T cells, or PBMCs. Where HLA class I and class II types were available, the types were taken from metadata supplied by the sample provider, not from assay-based typing. The repertoires were released in a freely available public database meant as a resource for research on the immune response to SARS-CoV-2.

The collaborating institutions used their own protocols to collect whole blood in K2EDTA tubes. Collaborator samples were shipped for TCRbeta analysis as frozen whole blood, isolated PBMCs, or DNA extracted from either sample type. The CDR3 has 15 amino acids, counting the end cysteine and phenylalanine. Only the CDR3 DNA is retained, 45 bases long and in frame from the first base. The germline V gene (reference sequence) specifies LNHNV as CDR1 and YYDKDF as CDR2. V loses 0 bases, J loses 10 bases, and the germline ends lie 18 bases apart. Note on this clone: Its antigen is unknown. No per-base quality is available; no much larger clone lies one base away.

TCRbeta CDR3 regions were amplified from genomic DNA by means of the immunoSEQ Assay, a bias-controlled multiplex PCR. The study's own analysis went as follows. Nucleated cell counts per sample were estimated from amplification of reference gene primers within the assay. Sequence reads were collapsed and filtered to measure the absolute abundance of every unique TCRbeta CDR3 rearrangement. Productive Simpson clonality was computed per sample as the square root of Simpson's diversity index over productive rearrangements. As stored in TCRdb, this immuneACCESS dataset retains in-frame rearrangements with V and J assigned. A fraction of the clones does not appear; measured against another copy, unresolved V genes explain less than half of the discrepancy, and the remainder lacks a known reason. V, J and clone size reflect that table, while D and trimming were determined from the DNA. The table for this sample lists 90,000 to 120,000 clones; about nine tenths of them were counted only once. The ten most abundant clones make up approximately 6.2% of the sample.

Results the study describes overall, beyond this receptor: How much clinical and demographic metadata was included differed by source and by participant, and the metadata was provided uncurated.

The TCR sequence derives from a man in his fifties with active or convalescent COVID-19. The sequenced sample consisted of peripheral blood. The chain uses TRBV15 and TRBJ1-2, with an unclear D gene assignment. The CDR3 corresponds to CATSRDLATGGYYTF. The nucleotide sequence is TGTGCCACCAGCAGAGATCTAGCCACTGGAGGATACTACACCTTC.